The text below deals with one T cell receptor (beta chain). The antigen is undetermined. A junction end diverges from the germline sequence, so it may reflect a read error. These data come from a study of CD8+CD57+ T cells in acquired aplastic anemia. Across the study: Recorded DNA amounts for sorted CD4+ and CD8+ cells had an average of roughly 3.4 ug. Healthy donor CD4+ samples were sequenced to a depth that averaged approximately 9.9 million reads. Study-wide results and caveats: Patient and control CD8+ Simpson's diversity was not significantly different. Under 35 was the count of CD8+ CDR3 sequences that patients shared with controls.

Germline loops: CDR1 SNHLY, CDR2 FYNNEI. CDR3 length: 15 amino acids. Genomic DNA constituted the template upon which TCR beta VDJ and CDR3 profiling was performed. TCRdb independently ran MiXCR on the reads; one entry per CDR3 protein. There are under 200,000 distinct CDR3 sequences in the sample; around 60% occur only once, and 45% lies in the top ten. The specimen was sorted CD4+, CD8+, or CD8+CD57+ T cells (not recorded which) from PBMCs. The TCR originated in a human donor in good health. V gene TRBV2 combines with J gene TRBJ1-4, with D unclear. The CDR3 region has the DNA TGTGCCAGCAGTGAAGTTGCAGGAATTAATGAAAAACCGGTTTTT. Protein product: CASSEVAGINEKPVF.